This section outlines one TCR beta chain sequence together with its context. Its antigen is unidentified. This CDR3 region has 14 residues. CDR1 and CDR2 (germline): DFQATT, SNEGSKA (reference sequence). The data belong to a study of vaccination and CD4 T cells after COVID-19. Study outcomes and limitations: Median SARS-CoV-2-reactive clonotype numbers rose nonsignificantly, roughly 21 to 38.

Researchers used the Oncomine TCR Beta short-read assay to sequence DNA from cultured CD4+ T cells. Genomic DNA was extracted from cultured CD4+ T cells. TCRdb re-analysed the PCR reads in MiXCR, keeping a single row per CDR3 protein. The table lists over 10,000 distinct CDR3 sequences, about 72% of them singletons, with 20% in the top ten. Documented treatment: roughly 10-day PBMC culture with coronavirus spike peptide pools or control peptides (ViraFEST assay). This clonotype originated in a human donor who had recovered from COVID-19. Sequencing was performed on CD4+ T cells from blood, cultured in vitro. This chain uses TRBV20-1 with TRBJ1-1; 7 bases are shared with TRBD1. The CDR3: CSMLTGTVNTEAFF. DNA for the CDR3: TGCAGCATGCTTACCGGGACAGTGAACACTGAAGCTTTCTTT.